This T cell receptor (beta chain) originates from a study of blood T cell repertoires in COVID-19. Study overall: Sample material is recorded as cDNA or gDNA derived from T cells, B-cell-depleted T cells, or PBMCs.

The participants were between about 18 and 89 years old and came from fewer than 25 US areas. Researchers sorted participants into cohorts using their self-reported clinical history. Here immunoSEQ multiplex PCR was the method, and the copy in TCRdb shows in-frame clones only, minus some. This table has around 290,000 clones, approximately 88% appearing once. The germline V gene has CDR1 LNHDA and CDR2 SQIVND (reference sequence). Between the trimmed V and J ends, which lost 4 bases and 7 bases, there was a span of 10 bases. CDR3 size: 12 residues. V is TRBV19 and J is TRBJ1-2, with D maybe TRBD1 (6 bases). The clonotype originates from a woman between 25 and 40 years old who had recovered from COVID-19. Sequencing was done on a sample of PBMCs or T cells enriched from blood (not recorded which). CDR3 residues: CASSTLGGGYTF. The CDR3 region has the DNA TGTGCCAGTAGTACCTTAGGGGGTGGCTACACCTTC. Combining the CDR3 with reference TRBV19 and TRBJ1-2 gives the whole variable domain DGGITQSPKYLFRKEGQNVTLSCEQNLNHDAMYWYRQDPGQGLRLIYYSQIVNDFQKGDIAEGYSVSREKKESFPLTVTSAQKNPTAFYLCASSTLGGGYTFGSGTRLTVV.